This T cell receptor beta chain was sequenced in a study of liver allograft versus peripheral blood T cells. Background on the study: Transplanted-liver T cell receptor repertoires were compared with recipients' peripheral blood repertoires. Study findings and constraints: The authors reported that T cell receptor repertoires inside liver allografts differed from those in peripheral blood.

To note about this clonotype: The target antigen is unknown.

MiXCR, run by TCRdb on the reads, gives a single entry per CDR3 protein. The top ten hold roughly 2.2% of the sample, which has around 12,000 distinct CDR3 sequences, under 30% seen once. The V and J ends lost 4 bases and 7 bases respectively, with 13 bases between them. The CDR3 runs to 13 residues. The V call is TRBV12-3 or TRBV12-4, the J call TRBJ1-1, with D uncertain. This clonotype was sampled from a human patient who had a liver transplant. Part of the T cells may come from the graft donor. The CDR3 here is CASSSVQEVEAFF. In DNA form, the CDR3 reads TGTGCCAGCAGTTCTGTGCAGGAGGTTGAAGCTTTCTTT.